This TCR beta chain was recorded in a study of shared clonotypes between healthy human individuals. About the study: The cohort comprised a couple of women and a few men. Their ages spanned 18 to 49 years. Notes on the study in general: Larger richness was generally estimated for naive than memory subsets.

Comments on this clone: Its specificity is unknown.

Every subset's genomic DNA went evenly onto several immunoSEQ plates. Data came from immunoSEQ multiplex PCR; TCRdb stores just in-frame clones and leaves some out. Counted here are roughly 2.4 million clones, nearly 97% occurring once; the ten biggest clones make up roughly 0.13%. This CDR3 is 15 amino acids long. Trimming removed 0 bases at V and 1 base at J, with 8 bases between. Germline CDR1 ENHRY, CDR2 SYGVKD. Donors, without exception, were Caucasian adults residing in Nashville, Tennessee. The chain is built from TRBV10-3 and TRBJ2-3; D is possibly TRBD2 (5 bases). This TCR was recovered from a man younger than 30 in good health. Source material: naive CD4+ T cells sorted from blood. Subset described: CD45RA+ positively selected. CDR3 amino acids: CAISESSAGTDTQYF. CDR3 nucleotides: TGTGCCATCAGTGAGTCGTCAGCGGGCACAGATACGCAGTATTTT.